This entry lists 32 T cell receptor beta chains sequenced from one sample in a study of molecular identifiers for immune sequencing clone quantification. MiXCR, run by TCRdb on the PCR reads, gives a single entry per CDR3 protein. Of some 580,000 distinct CDR3 sequences listed, approximately 24% are singletons. What was sequenced was naive CD8+ T cells from blood, with Jurkat cell RNA spiked in. The subset: FACS-sorted CD8+CD4-CCR7+CD45RA+ naive T cells. These receptors were collected from a human donor in good health. Some libraries in this study had Jurkat cell RNA spiked in.

CDR3: CASSPREKLYNEQFF. The CDR3 DNA reads as TGTGCCAGCAGTCCCCGGGAGAAACTATACAATGAGCAGTTCTTC. The chain employs TRBV12-3 or TRBV12-4 and TRBJ2-1; maybe TRBD2 (6 bases). The length of the CDR3 is 15 residues. Trimming cost V 5 bases and J 4 bases, with 15 bases left between them.

The V and J genes are TRBV14 and TRBJ2-7, with D uncertain. This CDR3 region has 14 residues. CDR1 and CDR2 from the germline V gene are SGHDN and FVKESK. The germline V and J ends were trimmed by 3 bases and 2 bases, with 11 bases remaining between them. The CDR3 here is CASSHSGTAYEQYF. The CDR3 DNA is TGTGCCAGCAGCCATTCGGGCACCGCCTACGAGCAGTACTTC.

Regarding this clonotype: This is likely a read error, given that the CDR3 carries no conserved phenylalanine or tryptophan at its end. This chain links TRBV4-3 with TRBJ2-7; a weak D match, TRBD1 (6 bases). The CDR3 has 13 amino acids. V lost 4 bases to trimming and J lost 5 bases, with 12 bases between them. Germline lookup yields CDR1 LGHNA and CDR2 YSLEER. In DNA form, the CDR3 reads TGCGCCAGCAGCCCCACAGGGTCCAACGAGCAGTACATC. The encoded protein is CASSPTGSNEQYI.

Points on this clonotype: A junction boundary mismatches the germline segment, possibly from a read error. The chain links TRBV4-1 to TRBJ2-4, with 13 bases fitting TRBD2. Germline CDR1 MGHRA, CDR2 YSYEKL. The CDR3 has 17 residues. The CDR3 DNA is TGCGCGAGCAGCGAAGAACTAGCGGGGGGGCTAAGGGAGATTCAGTACTTC. Encoded protein: CASSEELAGGLREIQYF.

This clonotype has ten or more counts. CDR3 coding DNA: TGTGCCAGCAGCGGAGGGGGTAGTAGCACAGATACGCAGTATTTT. Translated: CASSGGGSSTDTQYF. The chain couples TRBV21-1 to TRBJ2-3; the listed D gene, TRBD1, was not tested against the DNA. TRBV21-1 is a pseudogene locus. The CDR3 runs to 15 residues.

This clonotype was counted only a few times. An end of the junction differs from the germline gene, which may be a read error. This chain joins TRBV7-9 and TRBJ2-7; 7 bases are shared with TRBD1. This CDR3 contains 18 residues. CDR1 SEHNR and CDR2 FQNEAQ come from the germline V gene (reference sequence). CDR3 coding DNA: TGTGCCAGCAGCCCAAGGTCAGGTCCGGGGACAGCCCCCTACGAACAGTACTTC. Translated, it gives CASSPRSGPGTAPYEQYF.

This clonotype turned up a few times. The rearrangement uses TRBV5-5 and TRBJ1-3, with 9 nucleotides matching TRBD1. CDR3 size: 16 residues. The V and J ends lost 4 bases and 4 bases, in that order; junction bases with no gene match: 9. CDR1 and CDR2 from the germline V gene are SGHKS and YYEKEE (reference sequence). The CDR3 spells CASSRDRAASGNTIYF. The CDR3 region has the DNA TGTGCCAGCAGCAGGGACAGGGCGGCGAGCGGAAACACCATATATTTT. Drawing the rest from reference TRBV5-5 and TRBJ1-3, the complete variable domain is DAGVTQSPTHLIKTRGQQVTLRCSPISGHKSVSWYQQVLGQGPQFIFQYYEKEERGRGNFPDRFSARQFPNYSSELNVNALLLGDSALYLCASSRDRAASGNTIYFGEGSWLTVV.

Comment on this clonotype: A much more abundant neighbour one base away suggests this may be a read error. V is TRBV4-1 and J is TRBJ2-7; 7 bases fit TRBD2. Germline assignment: CDR1 MGHRA and CDR2 YSYEKL. The CDR3 is 13 residues long. CDR3 sequence reads: CANSPGLPGEQYF. CDR3 in DNA: TGCGCCAACAGCCCGGGACTACCCGGAGAGCAGTACTTC.

The chain links TRBV30 to TRBJ2-2; tentative D call: TRBD2 (6 bases). The CDR3 covers 13 residues. Germline V lookup: CDR1 GTSNPN, CDR2 SVGIG (reference sequence). Trimming took off 8 bases at V and 1 base at J, with 11 bases between the two ends. DNA of the CDR3: TGTGCCGGCGGAGGGGAGAACACCGGGGAGCTGTTTTTT. Residues: CAGGGENTGELFF.

This clonotype was seen repeatedly, ten times or more. The V and J genes are TRBV5-4 and TRBJ1-1; 8 bases fit TRBD1. There are 14 residues in the CDR3. Germline V CDR1 and CDR2: SGHNT, YYREEE (reference sequence). The J segment lost 3 bases and the V segment lost 6 bases, leaving 7 bases of the junction unmatched. The CDR3 loop is CASTNRGGDTEAFF. DNA for the CDR3: TGTGCCAGCACCAACAGGGGGGGTGACACTGAAGCTTTCTTT.

This clonotype was seen many times. This chain uses TRBV10-3 with TRBJ2-7; 10 bases match TRBD1. The CDR3 covers 15 residues. V dropped 5 bases and J dropped 2; count of bases not matched to a gene: 6. Germline V gene lookup returns CDR1 ENHRY and CDR2 SYGVKD. As DNA, the CDR3 is TGTGCCATCAGTAAGCCCGGGACAGGGGCCTACGAGCAGTACTTC. It specifies CAISKPGTGAYEQYF.

Only a few counts were recorded for this clonotype. The CDR3 sequence: CASSDQWVAQYF. In nucleotides, the CDR3 is TGTGCCAGCAGTGATCAGTGGGTCGCCCAGTACTTC. The chain recombines TRBV2 with TRBJ2-5; D not certain. Trimming stripped 3 bases from V and 9 bases from J, with 11 bases between. This CDR3 has 12 residues. The germline V gene encodes CDR1 SNHLY and CDR2 FYNNEI. The variable domain in full, completed from reference TRBV2 and TRBJ2-5, reads EPEVTQTPSHQVTQMGQEVILRCVPISNHLYFYWYRQILGQKVEFLVSFYNNEISEKSEIFDDQFSVERPDGSNFTLKIRSTKLEDSAMYFCASSDQWVAQYFGPGTRLLVL.

A few counts support this clonotype. This sequence joins TRBV7-9 and TRBJ2-7, with no clear D. Germline assignment: CDR1 SEHNR and CDR2 FQNEAQ (reference sequence). Trimming took off 4 bases at V and 5 bases at J, with 21 bases between the two ends. The CDR3 has 16 residues. The CDR3 region has the DNA TGTGCCAGCAGCTCGGGTGGCGCGAGCCTGAGGAACGAGCAGTACTTC. This codes for CASSSGGASLRNEQYF.

This clonotype turned up a few times. The chain couples TRBV6-5 to TRBJ1-4; D is unresolved. The germline V gene encodes CDR1 MNHEY and CDR2 SVGAGI. V was clipped by 3 bases and J by 4 bases, with 15 bases between them. This CDR3 contains 16 residues. The CDR3 loop reads CASSYLAFSNNEKLFF. The DNA for the CDR3 is TGTGCCAGCAGTTATCTTGCCTTCAGCAATAATGAAAAACTGTTTTTT.

V is TRBV7-9 and J is TRBJ2-1; TRBD2 matches 9 bases. V lost 5 bases and J lost 5; bases outside the gene matches: 4. Germline V CDR1 and CDR2: SEHNR, FQNEAQ (reference sequence). CDR3 size: 14 residues. The DNA for the CDR3 is TGTGCCAGCAGCCTGACTAGCGGTCACAATGAGCAGTTCTTC. Translating gives CASSLTSGHNEQFF. Looking up the rest from reference TRBV7-9 and TRBJ2-1 gives the full variable domain: DTGVSQNPRHKITKRGQNVTFRCDPISEHNRLYWYRQTLGQGPEFLTYFQNEAQLEKSRLLSDRFSAERPKGSFSTLEIQRTEQGDSAMYLCASSLTSGHNEQFFGPGTRLTVL.

A word on this clonotype: A much bigger clone sits one base away, suggesting this may be a read error. The genes are TRBV5-1 and TRBJ2-7; 9 bases are a match to TRBD1. The germline gives CDR1 SGHRS, CDR2 YFSETQ. The CDR3 runs to 14 residues. The CDR3 nucleotides are TGCACCAGCAGCTCGGGACAGGGTCACTACGAGCAGTACTTC. Its protein product is CTSSSGQGHYEQYF.

This chain joins TRBV13 and TRBJ2-7; 9 positions agree with TRBD1. The CDR3 length is 14 residues. V shed 4 bases and J 5 bases; nucleotides not matched to a gene: 6. CDR1 PRHDT and CDR2 FYEKMQ come from the germline V gene (reference sequence). The CDR3 spells CASSSGQGIDEQYF. As DNA, the CDR3 is TGTGCCAGCAGCTCCGGACAGGGGATCGACGAGCAGTACTTC.

This clonotype was recorded a few times. The CDR3 spells CSASGPLAVTYNEQFF. CDR3 in DNA: TGCAGTGCTAGCGGACCTCTAGCGGTCACCTACAATGAGCAGTTCTTC. The chain recombines TRBV20-1 with TRBJ2-1, with TRBD2 identical over 7 bases. Germline trimming cut 3 bases from V and 2 bases from J; bases unmatched to any gene: 10. There are 16 residues in the CDR3. Germline CDR1 DFQATT, CDR2 SNEGSKA (reference sequence).

With regard to this clonotype: One end of the junction is discordant with germline, which a read error may explain. The chain joins TRBV27 to TRBJ2-7; D gene ambiguous. The CDR3 is made up of 15 amino acids. CDR1 is MNHEY and CDR2 is SMNVEV in the germline V gene (reference sequence). The DNA for the CDR3 is TGTGCCAGCAGTTCTGGACGCTACAGCTCCTACGCGCAGTACTTC. Residues: CASSSGRYSSYAQYF.

This clonotype was counted at least ten times. The chain links TRBV27 to TRBJ1-5; D unclear. CDR1 and CDR2 (germline): MNHEY, SMNVEV (reference sequence). V gave up 6 bases and J gave up 6 bases, with 18 bases separating them. This CDR3 is built from 15 residues. The CDR3 sequence: CASRLVGAGGQPQHF. The CDR3 DNA follows: TGTGCCAGCAGACTCGTTGGAGCCGGAGGTCAGCCCCAGCATTTT.

A note on this clonotype: A read error may account for a junction end that differs from germline. The CDR3 coding sequence is TGTGCCAGCAGTCCCAGGGAATACAATGAGCAGTCCTTC. It is translated as CASSPREYNEQSF. This chain joins TRBV12-3 or TRBV12-4 and TRBJ2-1; TRBD1 is a possible D gene (5 bases). CDR3 size: 13 residues.

The rearrangement links TRBV4-3 to TRBJ2-7; a possible D gene is TRBD2 (5 bases). The length of the CDR3 is 14 residues. The germline gives CDR1 LGHNA, CDR2 YSLEER. V gave up 1 base and J gave up 0 bases, with 7 bases separating them. CDR3 sequence (DNA): TGCGCCAGCAGCCAAGGGGAGACCTCCTACGAGCAGTACTTC. As protein: CASSQGETSYEQYF.

Many counts were recorded for this clonotype. This chain connects TRBV2 to TRBJ2-5, with 8 bases that match TRBD1. V gave up 6 bases and J gave up 1 base; unmatched junction bases: 7. Germline assignment: CDR1 SNHLY and CDR2 FYNNEI. The CDR3 length is 15 residues. In DNA, the CDR3 is TGTGCCAGCAGGGTTACCAGGGGGCCCCAAGAGACCCAGTACTTC. This encodes CASRVTRGPQETQYF.

This clonotype was counted at least ten times. The chain uses TRBV20-1 and TRBJ2-7; D call uncertain. This CDR3 comprises 12 residues. CDR1 is DFQATT and CDR2 is SNEGSKA in the germline V gene (reference sequence). Trimming took off 6 bases at V and 7 bases at J, with 16 bases between the two ends. CDR3 loop: CSAADGPTEQYF. The CDR3 nucleotides are TGCAGTGCGGCCGACGGACCTACGGAGCAGTACTTC.

This clonotype was seen repeatedly, ten times or more. The V gene is TRBV7-9, the J gene TRBJ1-1; no definite D call. CDR3 length: 13 residues. Germline V CDR1 and CDR2: SEHNR, FQNEAQ (reference sequence). V lost 1 base and J lost 0, with 3 bases in between. As DNA, the CDR3 is TGTGCCAGCAGCTTAGATGTGAACACTGAAGCTTTCTTT. Its protein product is CASSLDVNTEAFF.

In its sample, this clonotype was seen a few times. The chain has TRBV5-4 and TRBJ2-3; a possible D gene is TRBD1 (6 bases). Trimming left V 0 bases short and J 6 bases short, with 14 bases between. This CDR3 is built from 15 residues. The germline V gene encodes CDR1 SGHNT and CDR2 YYREEE (reference sequence). This CDR3 is CASSLVDGGADTQYF. The CDR3 nucleotides read TGTGCCAGCAGCTTGGTGGATGGGGGCGCTGATACGCAGTATTTT. Full variable domain (rest looked up from reference TRBV5-4 and TRBJ2-3): ETGVTQSPTHLIKTRGQQVTLRCSSQSGHNTVSWYQQALGQGPQFIFQYYREEENGRGNFPPRFSGLQFPNYSSELNVNALELDDSALYLCASSLVDGGADTQYFGPGTRLTVL.

The CDR3 DNA sequence: TGTGCCAGCAGCTTAGAGGGAGTGGGGACGCAATCCTACGAGCAGTACTTC. It yields the protein CASSLEGVGTQSYEQYF. V usage is TRBV7-9 and J usage is TRBJ2-7; tentatively, D is TRBD1 or TRBD2 (5 bases each). V was shortened by 1 base and J by 1 base, with 17 bases between the two germline ends. Germline CDR1 reads SEHNR; CDR2 reads FQNEAQ (reference sequence). The CDR3 runs 17 residues. Full variable domain (outside the CDR3, taken from reference TRBV7-9 and TRBJ2-7): DTGVSQNPRHKITKRGQNVTFRCDPISEHNRLYWYRQTLGQGPEFLTYFQNEAQLEKSRLLSDRFSAERPKGSFSTLEIQRTEQGDSAMYLCASSLEGVGTQSYEQYFGPGTRLTVT.

This clonotype showed up many times. The chain is built from TRBV2 and TRBJ2-4; no firm D call. The V gene's germline CDR1 is SNHLY and CDR2 FYNNEI. The CDR3 runs to 12 residues. V lost 4 bases and J 7 bases, leaving 8 bases between the germline ends. CDR3 region: CASSGEENIQYF. Here the CDR3 DNA reads TGTGCCAGCAGTGGAGAGGAGAACATTCAGTACTTC.

V usage is TRBV7-6 and J usage is TRBJ1-3, with 7 bases identical to TRBD1. V shed 2 bases and J 0 bases; nucleotides not matched to a gene: 10. CDR1 is SGHVS and CDR2 is FNYEAQ in the germline V gene. CDR3 length: 18 amino acids. This chain's CDR3 is CASSLLSDGTDSGNTIYF. DNA of the CDR3: TGTGCCAGCAGCTTATTGTCCGATGGGACAGACTCTGGAAACACCATATATTTT.

J is TRBJ2-7 and V is TRBV4-1; 9 bases align to TRBD1. This CDR3 is 15 amino acids long. V trimming: 0 bases; J trimming: 4 bases; junction bases outside the gene matches: 4. CDR1 and CDR2 from the germline V gene are MGHRA and YSYEKL. The CDR3 nucleotides are TGCGCCAGCAGCCAAGAGTTACAGGGGGCTTACGAGCAGTACTTC. This encodes CASSQELQGAYEQYF.

There are many counts of this clonotype. This chain uses TRBV19 with TRBJ2-2; D possibly uses TRBD1 or TRBD2 (6 bases each). The ends were cut back, 10 bases at V and 4 bases at J, with 13 bases in the middle. This CDR3 has 13 residues. CDR1 is LNHDA, CDR2 SQIVND, per germline (reference sequence). The CDR3 loop is CAIAQGLTGELFF. The DNA of the CDR3 is TGTGCCATAGCACAGGGACTCACCGGGGAGCTGTTTTTT.

This clonotype was seen only a few times. A clone one base away is much larger, so this may be a read error. The conserved closing phenylalanine or tryptophan is absent in this CDR3, likely reflecting a read error. The CDR3 protein is CASSYPPREAFL. DNA for the CDR3: TGTGCCAGCAGTTACCCCCCACGTGAAGCTTTCCTT. V and J are TRBV6-2 or TRBV6-3 and TRBJ1-1; D remains ambiguous. Germline CDR1 and CDR2: MNHEY and SVGEGT. V lost 2 bases, J lost 7 bases, and 8 bases lay in between. The CDR3 runs 12 residues.